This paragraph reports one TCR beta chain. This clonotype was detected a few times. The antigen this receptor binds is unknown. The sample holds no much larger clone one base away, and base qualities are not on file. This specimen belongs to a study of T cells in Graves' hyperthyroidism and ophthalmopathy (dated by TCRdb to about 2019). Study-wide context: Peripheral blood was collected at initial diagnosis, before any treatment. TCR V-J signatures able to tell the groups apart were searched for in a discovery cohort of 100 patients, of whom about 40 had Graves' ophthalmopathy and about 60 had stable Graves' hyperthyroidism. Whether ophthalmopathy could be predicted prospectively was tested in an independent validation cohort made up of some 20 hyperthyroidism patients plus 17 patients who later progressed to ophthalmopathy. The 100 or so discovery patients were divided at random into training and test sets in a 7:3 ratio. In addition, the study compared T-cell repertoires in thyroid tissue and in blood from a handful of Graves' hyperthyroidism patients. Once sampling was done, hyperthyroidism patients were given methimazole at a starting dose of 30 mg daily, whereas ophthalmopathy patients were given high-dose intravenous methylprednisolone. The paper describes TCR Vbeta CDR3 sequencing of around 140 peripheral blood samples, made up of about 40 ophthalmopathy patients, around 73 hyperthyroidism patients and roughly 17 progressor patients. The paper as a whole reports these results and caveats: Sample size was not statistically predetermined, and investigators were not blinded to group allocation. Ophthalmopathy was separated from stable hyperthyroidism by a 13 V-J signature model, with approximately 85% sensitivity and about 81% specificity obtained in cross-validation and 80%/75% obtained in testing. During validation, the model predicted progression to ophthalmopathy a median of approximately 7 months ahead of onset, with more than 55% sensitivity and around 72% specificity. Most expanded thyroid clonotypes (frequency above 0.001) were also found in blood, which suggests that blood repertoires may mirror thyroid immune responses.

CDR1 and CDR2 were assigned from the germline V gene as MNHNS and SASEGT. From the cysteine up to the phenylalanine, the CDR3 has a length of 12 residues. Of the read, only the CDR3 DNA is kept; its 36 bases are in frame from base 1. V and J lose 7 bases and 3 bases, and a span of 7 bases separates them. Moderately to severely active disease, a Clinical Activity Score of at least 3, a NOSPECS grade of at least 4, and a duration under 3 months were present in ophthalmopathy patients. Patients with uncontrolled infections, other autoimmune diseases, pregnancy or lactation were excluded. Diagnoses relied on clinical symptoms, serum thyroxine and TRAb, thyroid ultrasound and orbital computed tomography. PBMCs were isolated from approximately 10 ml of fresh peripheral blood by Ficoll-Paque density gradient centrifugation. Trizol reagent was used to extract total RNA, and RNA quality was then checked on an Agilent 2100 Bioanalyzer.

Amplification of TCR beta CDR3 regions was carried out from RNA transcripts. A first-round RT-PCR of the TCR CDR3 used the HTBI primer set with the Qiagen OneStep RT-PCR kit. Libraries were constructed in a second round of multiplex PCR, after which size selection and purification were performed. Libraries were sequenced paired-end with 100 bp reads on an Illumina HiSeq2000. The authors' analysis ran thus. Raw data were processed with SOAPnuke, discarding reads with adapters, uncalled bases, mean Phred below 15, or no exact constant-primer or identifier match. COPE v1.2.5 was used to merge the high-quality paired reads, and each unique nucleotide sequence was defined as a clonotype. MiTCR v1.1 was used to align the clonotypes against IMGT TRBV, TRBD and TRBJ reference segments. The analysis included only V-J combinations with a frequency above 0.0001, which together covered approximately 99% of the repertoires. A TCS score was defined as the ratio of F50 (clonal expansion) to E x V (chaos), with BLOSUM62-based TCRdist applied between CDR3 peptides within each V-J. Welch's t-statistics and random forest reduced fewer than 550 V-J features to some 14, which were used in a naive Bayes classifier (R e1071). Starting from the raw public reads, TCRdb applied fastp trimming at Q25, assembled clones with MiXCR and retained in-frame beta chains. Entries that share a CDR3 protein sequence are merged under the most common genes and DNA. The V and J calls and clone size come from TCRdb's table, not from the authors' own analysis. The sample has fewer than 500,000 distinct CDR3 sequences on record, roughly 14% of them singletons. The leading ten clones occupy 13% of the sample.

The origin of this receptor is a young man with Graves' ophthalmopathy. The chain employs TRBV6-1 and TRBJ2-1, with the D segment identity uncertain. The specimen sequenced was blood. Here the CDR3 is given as CASTTGYNEQFF. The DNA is TGTGCCAGCACCACGGGCTACAATGAGCAGTTCTTC.